Sequencing of this T cell receptor (beta chain) was carried out in a study of cytomegalovirus exposure and HLA in healthy donors. General observations from the study: It was approximately 160 TCR beta chains that were listed as cytomegalovirus-associated. Most TCRs appeared rarely, but some public TCRs recurred in many donors.

Points on this clone: Its antigen is undetermined.

Clones were sequenced by immunoSEQ multiplex PCR, and TCRdb holds only the in-frame ones, with some missing. The sample has around 190,000 clones; about 81% are singletons. In germline, CDR1 is GTSNPN, CDR2 SVGIG (reference sequence). V dropped 3 bases and J dropped 7; count of bases not matched to a gene: 10. This CDR3 region has 15 residues. The chain links TRBV30 to TRBJ2-1, with 9 bases matching TRBD2. This TCR was recovered from a woman in her 30s in good health and CMV-seronegative. The sequencing sample was made of PBMCs. Here the CDR3 reads CAWRVLAGAGNEQFF. The CDR3, as DNA: TGTGCCTGGAGGGTTTTAGCGGGAGCGGGAAATGAGCAGTTCTTC. Full variable domain (rest looked up from reference TRBV30 and TRBJ2-1): SQTIHQWPATLVQPVGSPLSLECTVEGTSNPNLYWYRQAAGRGLQLLFYSVGIGQISSEVPQNLSASRPQDRQFILSSKKLLLSDSGFYLCAWRVLAGAGNEQFFGPGTRLTVL.